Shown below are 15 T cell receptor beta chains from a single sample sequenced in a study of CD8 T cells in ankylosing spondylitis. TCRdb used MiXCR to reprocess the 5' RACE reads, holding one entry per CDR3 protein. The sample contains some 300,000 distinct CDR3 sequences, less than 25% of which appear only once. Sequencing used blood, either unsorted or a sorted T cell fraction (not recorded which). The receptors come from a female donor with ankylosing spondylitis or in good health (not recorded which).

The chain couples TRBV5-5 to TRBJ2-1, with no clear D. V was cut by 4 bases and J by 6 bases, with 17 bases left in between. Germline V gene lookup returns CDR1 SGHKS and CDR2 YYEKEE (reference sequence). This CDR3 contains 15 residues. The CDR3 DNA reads TGTGCCAGCAGCGCCCTAGTCACCCTAGGCAATGAGCAGTTCTTC. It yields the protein CASSALVTLGNEQFF.

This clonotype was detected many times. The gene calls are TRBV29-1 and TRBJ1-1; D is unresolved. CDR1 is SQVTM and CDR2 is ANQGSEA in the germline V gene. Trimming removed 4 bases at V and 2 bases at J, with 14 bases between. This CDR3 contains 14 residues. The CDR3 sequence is CSVGRGSPNTEAFF. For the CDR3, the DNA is TGCAGCGTTGGACGGGGAAGCCCAAACACTGAAGCTTTCTTT.

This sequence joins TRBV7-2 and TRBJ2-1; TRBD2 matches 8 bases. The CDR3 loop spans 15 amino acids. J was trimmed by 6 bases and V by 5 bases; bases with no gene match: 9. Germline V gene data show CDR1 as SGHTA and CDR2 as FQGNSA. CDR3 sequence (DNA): TGTGCCAGCAGCCACATCCCGGGGGGGATCAATGAGCAGTTCTTC. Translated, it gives CASSHIPGGINEQFF.

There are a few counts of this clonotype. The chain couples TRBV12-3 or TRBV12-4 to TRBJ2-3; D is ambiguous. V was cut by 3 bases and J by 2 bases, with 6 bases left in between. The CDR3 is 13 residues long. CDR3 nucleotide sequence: TGTGCCAGCAGTTTGCTTTTCACAGATACGCAGTATTTT. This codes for CASSLLFTDTQYF.

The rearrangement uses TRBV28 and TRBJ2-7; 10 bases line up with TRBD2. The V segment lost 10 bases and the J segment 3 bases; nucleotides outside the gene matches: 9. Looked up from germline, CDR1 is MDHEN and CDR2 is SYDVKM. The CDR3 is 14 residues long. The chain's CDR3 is CATPGLAELYEQYF. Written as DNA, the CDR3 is TGTGCCACCCCTGGACTAGCGGAACTCTACGAGCAGTACTTC.

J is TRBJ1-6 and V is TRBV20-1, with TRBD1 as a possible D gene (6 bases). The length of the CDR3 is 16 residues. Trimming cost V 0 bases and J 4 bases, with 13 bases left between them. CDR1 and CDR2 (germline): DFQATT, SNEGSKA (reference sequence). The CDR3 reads CSARDLTGEYNSPLHF. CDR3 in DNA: TGCAGTGCTAGAGATTTGACAGGAGAGTATAATTCACCCCTCCACTTT.

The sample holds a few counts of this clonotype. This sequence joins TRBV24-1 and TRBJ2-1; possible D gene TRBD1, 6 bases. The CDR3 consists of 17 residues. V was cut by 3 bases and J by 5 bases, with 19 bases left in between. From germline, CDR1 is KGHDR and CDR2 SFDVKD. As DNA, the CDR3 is TGTGCCACCAGTGATGGGGGCTCGCGGGCTTGGAACAATGAGCAGTTCTTC. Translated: CATSDGGSRAWNNEQFF.

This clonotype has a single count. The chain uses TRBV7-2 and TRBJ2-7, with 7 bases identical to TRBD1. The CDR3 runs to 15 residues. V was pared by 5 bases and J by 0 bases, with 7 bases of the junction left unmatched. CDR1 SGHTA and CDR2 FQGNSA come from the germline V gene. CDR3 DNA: TGTGCCAGCAGCGGTAACAGGGGAAGCTCCTACGAGCAGTACTTC. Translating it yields CASSGNRGSSYEQYF.

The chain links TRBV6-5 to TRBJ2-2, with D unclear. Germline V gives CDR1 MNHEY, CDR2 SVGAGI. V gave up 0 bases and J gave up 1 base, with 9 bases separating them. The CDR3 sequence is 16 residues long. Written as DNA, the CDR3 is TGTGCCAGCAGTTACTCGGGCCAGGAGAACACCGGGGAGCTGTTTTTT. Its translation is CASSYSGQENTGELFF.

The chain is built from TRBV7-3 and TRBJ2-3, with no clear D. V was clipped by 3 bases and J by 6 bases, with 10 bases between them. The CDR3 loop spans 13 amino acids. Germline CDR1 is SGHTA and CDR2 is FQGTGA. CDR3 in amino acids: CASSLGPRDTQYF. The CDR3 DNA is TGTGCCAGCAGCTTGGGCCCCCGTGATACGCAGTATTTT.

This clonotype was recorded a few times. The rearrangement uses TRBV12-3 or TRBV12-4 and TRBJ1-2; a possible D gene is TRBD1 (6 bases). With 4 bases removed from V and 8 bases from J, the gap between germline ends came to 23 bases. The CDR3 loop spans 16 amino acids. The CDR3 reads CASSSWTEGPGGGYTF. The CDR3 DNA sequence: TGTGCCAGCAGTTCGTGGACAGAGGGTCCCGGGGGAGGCTACACCTTC.

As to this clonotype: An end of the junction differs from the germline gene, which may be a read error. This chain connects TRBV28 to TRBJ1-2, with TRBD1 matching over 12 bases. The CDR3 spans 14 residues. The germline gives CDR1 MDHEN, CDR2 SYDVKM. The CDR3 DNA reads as TGTGCCAGCACTTTAGGGGGACAGGGGGCCGACTACACCTTC. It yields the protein CASTLGGQGADYTF.

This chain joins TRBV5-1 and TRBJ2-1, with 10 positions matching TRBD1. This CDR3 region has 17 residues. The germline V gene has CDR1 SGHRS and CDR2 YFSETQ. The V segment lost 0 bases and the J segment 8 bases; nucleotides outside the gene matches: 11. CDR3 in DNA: TGCGCCAGCAGCTTGGGGTTTCGGGACAGGGGAAGGGATGAGCAGTTCTTC. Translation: CASSLGFRDRGRDEQFF.

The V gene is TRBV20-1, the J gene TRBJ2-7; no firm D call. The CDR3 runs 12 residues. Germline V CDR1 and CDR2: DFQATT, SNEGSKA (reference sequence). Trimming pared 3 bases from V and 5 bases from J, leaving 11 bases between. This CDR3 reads CSARFFSHEQYF. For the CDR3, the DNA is TGCAGTGCTAGGTTCTTTAGCCACGAGCAGTACTTC.

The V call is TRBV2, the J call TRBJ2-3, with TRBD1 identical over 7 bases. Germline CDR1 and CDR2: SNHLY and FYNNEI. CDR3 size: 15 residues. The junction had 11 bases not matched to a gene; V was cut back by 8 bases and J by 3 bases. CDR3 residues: CASVRDSTSTDTQYF. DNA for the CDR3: TGTGCCAGCGTCCGGGACAGTACCTCGACAGATACGCAGTATTTT.